This entry is about one T cell receptor beta chain. The antigen remains unidentified. The data originate from a study of T cells expressing NK-cell markers. The overall study: Seven HCMV-seropositive donors and one seronegative donor made up the eight sequenced donors.

CDR1 and CDR2 from the germline V gene are DFQATT and SNEGSKA (reference sequence). CDR3 length equals 14 residues. General study points: Of CD8+ T cells, about 1.0-7.5% belonged to dominant NKG2C+ clonotypes in several donors. A handful of donors showed these clonotypes also leading the CD3+CD56-NKG2C+ fraction.

From the 5' RACE reads, TCRdb lists one entry per CDR3 protein and no DNA. The repertoire table contains 450,000 to 600,000 distinct CDR3 sequences. The genes are TRBV20-1 and TRBJ1-2; the D gene TCRdb calls, TRBD1, cannot be checked with no DNA. The TCR sequence derives from a young man in good health. Sequences were obtained from blood T cells: a sorted CD56 or NKG2C T cell subset, CD4+ or CD8+ T cells, or bulk PBMC T cells (not recorded which). CDR3 protein: CSAALTGIWYGYTF.